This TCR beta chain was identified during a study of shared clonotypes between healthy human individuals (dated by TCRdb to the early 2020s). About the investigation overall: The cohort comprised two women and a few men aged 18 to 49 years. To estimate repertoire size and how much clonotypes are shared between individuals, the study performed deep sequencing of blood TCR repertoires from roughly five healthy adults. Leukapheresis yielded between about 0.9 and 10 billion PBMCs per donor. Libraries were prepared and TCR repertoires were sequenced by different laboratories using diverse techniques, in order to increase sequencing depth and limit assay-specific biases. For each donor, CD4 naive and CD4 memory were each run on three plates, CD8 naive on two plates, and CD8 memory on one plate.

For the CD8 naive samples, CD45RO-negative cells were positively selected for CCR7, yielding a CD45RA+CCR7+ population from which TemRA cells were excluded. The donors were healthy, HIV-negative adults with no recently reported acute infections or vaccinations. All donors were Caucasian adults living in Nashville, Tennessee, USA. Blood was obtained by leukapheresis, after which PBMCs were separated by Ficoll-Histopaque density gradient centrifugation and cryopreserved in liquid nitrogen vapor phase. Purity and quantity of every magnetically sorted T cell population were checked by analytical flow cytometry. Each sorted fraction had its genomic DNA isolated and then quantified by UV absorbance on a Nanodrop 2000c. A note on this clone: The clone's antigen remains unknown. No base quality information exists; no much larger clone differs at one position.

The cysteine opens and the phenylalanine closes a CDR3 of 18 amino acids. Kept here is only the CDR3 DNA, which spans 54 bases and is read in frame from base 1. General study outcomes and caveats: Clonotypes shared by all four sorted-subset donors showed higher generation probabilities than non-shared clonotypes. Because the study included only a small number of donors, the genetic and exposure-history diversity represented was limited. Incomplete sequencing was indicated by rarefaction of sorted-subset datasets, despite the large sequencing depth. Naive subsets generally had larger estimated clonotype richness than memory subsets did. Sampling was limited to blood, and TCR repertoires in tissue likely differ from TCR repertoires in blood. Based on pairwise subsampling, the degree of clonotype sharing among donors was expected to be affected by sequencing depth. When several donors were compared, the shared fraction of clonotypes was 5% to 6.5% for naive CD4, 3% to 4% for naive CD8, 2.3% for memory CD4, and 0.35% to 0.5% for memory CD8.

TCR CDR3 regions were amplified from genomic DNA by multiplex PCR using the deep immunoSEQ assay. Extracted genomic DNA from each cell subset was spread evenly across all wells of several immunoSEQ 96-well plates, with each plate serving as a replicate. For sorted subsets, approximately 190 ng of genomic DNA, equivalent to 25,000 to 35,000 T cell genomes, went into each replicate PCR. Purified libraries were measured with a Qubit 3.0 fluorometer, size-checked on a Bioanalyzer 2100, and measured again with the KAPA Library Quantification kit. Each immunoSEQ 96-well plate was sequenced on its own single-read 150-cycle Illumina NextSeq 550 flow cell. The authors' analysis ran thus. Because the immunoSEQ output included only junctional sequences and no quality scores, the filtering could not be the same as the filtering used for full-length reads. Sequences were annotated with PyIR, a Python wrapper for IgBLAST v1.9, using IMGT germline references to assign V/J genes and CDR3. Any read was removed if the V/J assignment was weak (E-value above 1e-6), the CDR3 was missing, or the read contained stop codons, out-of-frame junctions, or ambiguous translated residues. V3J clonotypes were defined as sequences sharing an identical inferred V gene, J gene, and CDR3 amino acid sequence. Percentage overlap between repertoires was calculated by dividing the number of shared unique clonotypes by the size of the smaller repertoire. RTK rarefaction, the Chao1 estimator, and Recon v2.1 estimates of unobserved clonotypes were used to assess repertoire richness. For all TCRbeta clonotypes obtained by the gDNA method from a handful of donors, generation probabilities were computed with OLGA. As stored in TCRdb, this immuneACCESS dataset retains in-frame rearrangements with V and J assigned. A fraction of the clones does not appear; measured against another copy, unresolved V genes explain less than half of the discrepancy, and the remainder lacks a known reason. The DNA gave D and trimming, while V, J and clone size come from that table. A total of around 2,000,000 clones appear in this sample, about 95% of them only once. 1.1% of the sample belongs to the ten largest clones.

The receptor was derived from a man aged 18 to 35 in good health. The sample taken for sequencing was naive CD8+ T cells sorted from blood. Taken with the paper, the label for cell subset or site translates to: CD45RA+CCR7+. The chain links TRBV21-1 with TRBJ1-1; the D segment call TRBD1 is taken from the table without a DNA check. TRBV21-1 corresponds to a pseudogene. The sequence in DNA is TGTGCCAGCAGCAAAGCTGGGGCAAAACAGGTGGAGAACACTGAAGCTTTCTTT. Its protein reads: CASSKAGAKQVENTEAFF.